This T cell receptor beta chain was captured in a study of identical twins. About this clonotype: Antigen: not known.

Regarding the study as a whole: Invariant MAIT and iNKT cells are populations that could partly confound zero-insertion analyses. Beta clonotypes that were abundant in cord blood contained fewer insertions, a pattern absent from memory repertoires.

CDR3 length equals 16 residues. Trimming removed 7 bases from V and 1 base from J; junction bases left unmatched: 10. TCRdb re-derived calls from the 5' RACE reads in MiXCR, one entry per CDR3 protein. The sample records 500,000 to 700,000 distinct CDR3 sequences, about 7.6% being singletons. The same data also contributed to another study, on yellow fever vaccine responses in identical twins. That work contributes: Reports say the vaccine T cell response in twins looked partly convergent and partly personalized.

This TCR came from a woman aged 18-29 years in good health. This chain uses TRBV12-3 or TRBV12-4 with TRBJ2-3, with 8 positions matching TRBD1. Material for sequencing was PBMCs. CDR3 bases: TGTGCCAGCAACCCCTGGGGACAGGAGGGCACAGATACGCAGTATTTT. It codes for CASNPWGQEGTDTQYF.